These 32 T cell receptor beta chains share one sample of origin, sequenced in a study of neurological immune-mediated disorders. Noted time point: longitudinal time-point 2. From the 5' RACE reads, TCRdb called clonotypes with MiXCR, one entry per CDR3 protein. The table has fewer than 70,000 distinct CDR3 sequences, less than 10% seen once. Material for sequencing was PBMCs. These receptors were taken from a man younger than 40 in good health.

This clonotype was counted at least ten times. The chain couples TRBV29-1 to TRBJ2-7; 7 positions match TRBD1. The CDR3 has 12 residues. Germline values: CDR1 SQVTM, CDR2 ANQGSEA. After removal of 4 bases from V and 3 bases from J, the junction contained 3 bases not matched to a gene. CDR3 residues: CSVAQGDYEQYF. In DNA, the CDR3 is TGCAGCGTTGCGCAGGGGGACTACGAGCAGTACTTC.

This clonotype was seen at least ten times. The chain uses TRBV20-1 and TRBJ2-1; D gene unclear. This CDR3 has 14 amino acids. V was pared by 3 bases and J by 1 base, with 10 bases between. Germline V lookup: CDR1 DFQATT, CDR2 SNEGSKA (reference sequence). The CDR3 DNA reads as TGCAGTGCTAGGACACCGGCTTCCTACAATGAGCAGTTCTTC. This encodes CSARTPASYNEQFF.

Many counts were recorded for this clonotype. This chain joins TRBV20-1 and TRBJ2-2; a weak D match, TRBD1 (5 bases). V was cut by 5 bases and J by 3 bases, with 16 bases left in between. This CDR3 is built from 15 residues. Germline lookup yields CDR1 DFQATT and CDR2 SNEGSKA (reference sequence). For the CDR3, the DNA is TGCAGTGCTGGCGCCCTGGGGCCGTACACCGGGGAGCTGTTTTTT. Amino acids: CSAGALGPYTGELFF.

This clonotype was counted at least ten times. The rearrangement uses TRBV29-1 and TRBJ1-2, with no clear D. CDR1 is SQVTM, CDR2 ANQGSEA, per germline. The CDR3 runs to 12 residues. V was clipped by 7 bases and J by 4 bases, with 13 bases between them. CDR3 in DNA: TGCAGCGGGGGTGAACACACCTATGGCTACACCTTC. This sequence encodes CSGGEHTYGYTF.

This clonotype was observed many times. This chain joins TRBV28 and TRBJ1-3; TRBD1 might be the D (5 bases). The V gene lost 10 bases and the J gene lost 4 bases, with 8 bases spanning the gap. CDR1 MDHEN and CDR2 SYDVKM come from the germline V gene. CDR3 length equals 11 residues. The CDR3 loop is CATQGGNTIYF. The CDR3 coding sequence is TGTGCCACCCAGGGCGGAAACACCATATATTTT. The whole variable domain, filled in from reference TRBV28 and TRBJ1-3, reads DVKVTQSSRYLVKRTGEKVFLECVQDMDHENMFWYRQDPGLGLRLIYFSYDVKMKEKGDIPEGYSVSREKKERFSLILESASTNQTSMYLCATQGGNTIYFGEGSWLTVV.

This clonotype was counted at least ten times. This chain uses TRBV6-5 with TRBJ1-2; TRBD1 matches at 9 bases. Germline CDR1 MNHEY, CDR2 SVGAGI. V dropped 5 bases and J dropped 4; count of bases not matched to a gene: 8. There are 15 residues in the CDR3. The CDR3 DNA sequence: TGTGCCAGCAGTGAGACCGGGACAGGGACCTATGGCTACACCTTC. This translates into CASSETGTGTYGYTF.

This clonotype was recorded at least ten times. The CDR3, as DNA: TGCAGCGGCTCCGTTGGGGAACTCTATGGCTACACCTTC. Translating it yields CSGSVGELYGYTF. V is TRBV29-1 and J is TRBJ1-2, with D unresolved. CDR3 length equals 13 residues. Trimming removed 7 bases at V and 4 bases at J, with 16 bases between. Germline-derived CDR1 and CDR2 are SQVTM and ANQGSEA.

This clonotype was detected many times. The CDR3 loop reads CASSQGSGGEQFF. CDR3 coding DNA: TGTGCCAGCAGCCAAGGGAGTGGTGGTGAGCAGTTCTTC. J is TRBJ2-1 and V is TRBV3-1; D not resolved. Per the germline V gene, CDR1 is LGHDT and CDR2 is YNNKEL (reference sequence). The V gene lost 1 base and the J gene lost 9 bases, with 10 bases spanning the gap. The CDR3 is 13 residues long.

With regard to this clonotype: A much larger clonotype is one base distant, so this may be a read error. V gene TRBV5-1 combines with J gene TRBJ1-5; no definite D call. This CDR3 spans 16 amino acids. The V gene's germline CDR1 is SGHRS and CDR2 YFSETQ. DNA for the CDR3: TGCACCAGCAGCTTGGCCCCGACGGGCGACAATCAGCCCCAGCATTTT. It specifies CTSSLAPTGDNQPQHF.

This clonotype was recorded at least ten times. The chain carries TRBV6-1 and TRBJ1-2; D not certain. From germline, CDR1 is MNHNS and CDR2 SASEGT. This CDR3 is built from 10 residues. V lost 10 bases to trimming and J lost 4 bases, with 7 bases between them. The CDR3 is CATERYGYTF. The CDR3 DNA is TGTGCCACTGAACGCTATGGCTACACCTTC.

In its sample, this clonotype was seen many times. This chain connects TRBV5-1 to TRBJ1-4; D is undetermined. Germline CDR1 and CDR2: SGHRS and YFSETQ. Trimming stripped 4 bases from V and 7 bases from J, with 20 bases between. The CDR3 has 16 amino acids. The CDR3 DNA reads TGCGCCAGCAGCATAAGGACCGGACTGCGTACTGAAAAACTGTTTTTT. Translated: CASSIRTGLRTEKLFF.

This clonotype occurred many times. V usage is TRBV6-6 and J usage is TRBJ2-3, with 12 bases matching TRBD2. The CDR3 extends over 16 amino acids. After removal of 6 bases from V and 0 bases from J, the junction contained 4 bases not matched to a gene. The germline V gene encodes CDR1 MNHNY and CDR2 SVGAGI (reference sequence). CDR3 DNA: TGTGCCAGCAGGCGACTAGCGGGAGTTAGCACAGATACGCAGTATTTT. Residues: CASRRLAGVSTDTQYF.

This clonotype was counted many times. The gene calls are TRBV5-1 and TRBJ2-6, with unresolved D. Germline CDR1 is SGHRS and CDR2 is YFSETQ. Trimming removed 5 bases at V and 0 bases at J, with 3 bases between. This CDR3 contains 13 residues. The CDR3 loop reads CASRDSGANVLTF. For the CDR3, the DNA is TGCGCCAGCAGGGACTCTGGGGCCAACGTCCTGACTTTC.

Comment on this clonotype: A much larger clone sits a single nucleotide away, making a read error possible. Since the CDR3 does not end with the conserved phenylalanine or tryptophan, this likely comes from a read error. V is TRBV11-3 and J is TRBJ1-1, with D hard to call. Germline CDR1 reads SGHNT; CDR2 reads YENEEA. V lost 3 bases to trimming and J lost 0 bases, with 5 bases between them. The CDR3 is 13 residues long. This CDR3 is CASSFTLNTEAFS. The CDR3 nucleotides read TGTGCCAGCAGCTTCACACTGAACACTGAAGCTTTCTCT.

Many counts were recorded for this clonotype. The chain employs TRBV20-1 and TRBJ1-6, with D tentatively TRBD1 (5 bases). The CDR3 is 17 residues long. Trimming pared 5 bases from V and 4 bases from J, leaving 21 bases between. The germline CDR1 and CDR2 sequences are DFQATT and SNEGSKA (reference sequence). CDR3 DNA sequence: TGCAGTGCTCCCCGGGCGGGCCCGGGGGGTTATAATTCACCCCTCCACTTT. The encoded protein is CSAPRAGPGGYNSPLHF.

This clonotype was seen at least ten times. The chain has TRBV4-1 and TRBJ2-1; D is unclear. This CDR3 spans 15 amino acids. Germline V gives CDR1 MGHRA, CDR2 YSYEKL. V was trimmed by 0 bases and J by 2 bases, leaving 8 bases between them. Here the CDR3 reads CASSQDLTAYNEQFF. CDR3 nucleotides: TGCGCCAGCAGCCAAGATCTCACAGCCTACAATGAGCAGTTCTTC.

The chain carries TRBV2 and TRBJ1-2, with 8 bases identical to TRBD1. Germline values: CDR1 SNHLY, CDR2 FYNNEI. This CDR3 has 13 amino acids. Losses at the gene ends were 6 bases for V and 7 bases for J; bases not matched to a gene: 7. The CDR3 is CASREDREGGYTF. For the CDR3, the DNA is TGTGCCAGCAGGGAGGACAGGGAGGGTGGCTACACCTTC.

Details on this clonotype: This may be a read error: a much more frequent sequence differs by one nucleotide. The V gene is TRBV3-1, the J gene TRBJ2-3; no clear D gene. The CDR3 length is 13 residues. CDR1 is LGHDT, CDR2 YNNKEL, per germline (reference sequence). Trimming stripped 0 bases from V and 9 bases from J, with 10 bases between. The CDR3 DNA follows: TGTGCCAGCAGCCAAGAAAGGGTGGACACGCAGTATTTT. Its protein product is CASSQERVDTQYF.

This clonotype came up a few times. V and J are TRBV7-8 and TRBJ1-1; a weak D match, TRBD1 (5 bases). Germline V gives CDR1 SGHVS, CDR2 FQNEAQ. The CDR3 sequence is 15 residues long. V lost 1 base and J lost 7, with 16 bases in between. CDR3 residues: CASSLGQPLLNEAFF. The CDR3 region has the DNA TGTGCCAGCAGCTTAGGACAGCCCCTTTTGAATGAAGCTTTCTTT. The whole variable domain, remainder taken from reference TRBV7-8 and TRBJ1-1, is GAGVSQSPRYKVAKRGQDVALRCDPISGHVSLFWYQQALGQGPEFLTYFQNEAQLDKSGLPSDRFFAERPEGSVSTLKIQRTQQEDSAVYLCASSLGQPLLNEAFFGQGTRLTVV.

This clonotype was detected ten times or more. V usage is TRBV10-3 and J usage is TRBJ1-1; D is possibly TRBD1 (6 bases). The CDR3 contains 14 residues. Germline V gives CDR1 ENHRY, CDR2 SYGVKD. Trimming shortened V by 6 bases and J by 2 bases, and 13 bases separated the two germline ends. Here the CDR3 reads CAIRGGGGNTEAFF. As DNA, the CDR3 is TGTGCCATCAGAGGAGGCGGGGGCAACACTGAAGCTTTCTTT.

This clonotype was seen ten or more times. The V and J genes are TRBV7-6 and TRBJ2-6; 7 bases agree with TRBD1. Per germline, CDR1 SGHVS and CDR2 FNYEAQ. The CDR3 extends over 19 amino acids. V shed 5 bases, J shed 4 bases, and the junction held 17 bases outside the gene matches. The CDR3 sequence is CASSPRAGTAFEGANVLTF. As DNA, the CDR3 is TGTGCCAGCAGCCCGAGAGCCGGGACAGCCTTCGAGGGGGCCAACGTCCTGACTTTC.

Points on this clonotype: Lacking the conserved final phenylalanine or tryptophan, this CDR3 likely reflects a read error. As DNA, the CDR3 is TGCAGTGCTAGGATACAAGCGGGGCACACAGATACGCAGTATTTA. Protein product: CSARIQAGHTDTQYL. The chain uses TRBV20-1 and TRBJ2-3; 7 bases line up with TRBD2. This CDR3 region has 15 residues. J lost 2 bases, V lost 3 bases, and 8 bases had no gene match. Germline CDR1 and CDR2: DFQATT and SNEGSKA (reference sequence).

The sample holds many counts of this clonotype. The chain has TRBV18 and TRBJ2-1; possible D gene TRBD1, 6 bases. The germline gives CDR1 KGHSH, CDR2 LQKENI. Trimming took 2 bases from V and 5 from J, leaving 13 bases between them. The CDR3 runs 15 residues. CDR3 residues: CASSPSQGKNNEQFF. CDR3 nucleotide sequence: TGTGCCAGCTCACCAAGCCAGGGGAAGAACAATGAGCAGTTCTTC.

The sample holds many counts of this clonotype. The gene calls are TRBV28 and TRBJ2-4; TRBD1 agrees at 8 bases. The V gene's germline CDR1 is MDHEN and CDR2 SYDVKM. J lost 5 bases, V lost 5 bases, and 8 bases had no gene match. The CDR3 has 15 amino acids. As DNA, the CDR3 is TGTGCCAGCAGTCAAGAGGACAGGGAACAAAACATTCAGTACTTC. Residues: CASSQEDREQNIQYF.

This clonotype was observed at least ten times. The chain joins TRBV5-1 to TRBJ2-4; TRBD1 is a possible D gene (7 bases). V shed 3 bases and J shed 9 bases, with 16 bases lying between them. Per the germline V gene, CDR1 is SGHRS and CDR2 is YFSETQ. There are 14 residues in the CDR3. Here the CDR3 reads CASSSGGDSGIQYF. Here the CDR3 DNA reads TGCGCCAGCAGCTCAGGAGGGGACAGTGGCATTCAGTACTTC.

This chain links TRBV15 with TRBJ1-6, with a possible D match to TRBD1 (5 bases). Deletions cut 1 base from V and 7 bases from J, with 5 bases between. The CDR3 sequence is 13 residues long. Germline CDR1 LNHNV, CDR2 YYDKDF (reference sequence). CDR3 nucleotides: TGTGCCACCAGCAGAGCAGGGAATTCACCCCTCCACTTT. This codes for CATSRAGNSPLHF.

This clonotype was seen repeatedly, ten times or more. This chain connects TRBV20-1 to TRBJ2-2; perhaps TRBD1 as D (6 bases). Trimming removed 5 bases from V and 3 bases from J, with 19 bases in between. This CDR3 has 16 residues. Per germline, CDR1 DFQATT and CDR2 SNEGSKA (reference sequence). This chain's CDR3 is CSAQETGMVDTGELFF. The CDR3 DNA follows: TGCAGTGCTCAAGAAACAGGGATGGTTGACACCGGGGAGCTGTTTTTT.

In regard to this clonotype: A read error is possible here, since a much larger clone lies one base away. In nucleotides, the CDR3 is TGTGCCAGCAGCTTAGCTTTCGGGGGTATCGAGAAGTTCTTC. This sequence encodes CASSLAFGGIEKFF. The chain uses TRBV7-9 and TRBJ2-1; a possible D gene is TRBD2 (6 bases). CDR3 length: 14 amino acids. Deletions cut 0 bases from V and 14 bases from J, with 17 bases between. Germline assignment: CDR1 SEHNR and CDR2 FQNEAQ (reference sequence).

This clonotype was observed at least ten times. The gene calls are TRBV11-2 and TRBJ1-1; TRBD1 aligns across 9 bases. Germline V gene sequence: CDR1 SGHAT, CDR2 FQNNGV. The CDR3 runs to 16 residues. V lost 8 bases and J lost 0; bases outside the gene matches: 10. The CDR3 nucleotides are TGTGCCAGCGGCCGGGACAGGGAAGGCATGAACACTGAAGCTTTCTTT. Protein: CASGRDREGMNTEAFF.

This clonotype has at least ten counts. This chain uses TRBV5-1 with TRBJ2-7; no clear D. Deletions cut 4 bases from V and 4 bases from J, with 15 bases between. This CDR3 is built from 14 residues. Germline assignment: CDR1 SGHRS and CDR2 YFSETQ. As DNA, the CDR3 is TGCGCCAGCAGCCCAGGACCGGCGCGATACGAGCAGTACTTC. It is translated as CASSPGPARYEQYF.

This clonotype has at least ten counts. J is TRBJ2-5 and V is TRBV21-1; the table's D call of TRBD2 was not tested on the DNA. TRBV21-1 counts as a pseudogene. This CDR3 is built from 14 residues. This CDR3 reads CATHPEAGGETQYF. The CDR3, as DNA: TGTGCCACCCACCCGGAGGCCGGAGGGGAGACCCAGTACTTC.

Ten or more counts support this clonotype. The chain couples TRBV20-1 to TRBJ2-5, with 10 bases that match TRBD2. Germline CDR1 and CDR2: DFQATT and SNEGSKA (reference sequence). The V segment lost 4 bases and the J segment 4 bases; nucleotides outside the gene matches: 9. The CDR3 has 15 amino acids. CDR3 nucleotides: TGCAGTGCTACCAGAGCGGGGGGGCTTGGAGAGACCCAGTACTTC. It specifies CSATRAGGLGETQYF.